These 14 T cell receptor beta chains were all obtained from the same sample, sequenced in a study of OX40 agonist ivuxolimab in advanced cancers. This table comes from immunoSEQ multiplex PCR, and its TCRdb copy is limited to in-frame clones, with some not included. The table shows tens of thousands of clones, with around 90% occurring only once. Sequenced here: CD4+ or CD8+ T cells sorted from blood, sampled in a trial of the OX40 agonist ivuxolimab. The receptors originated from an adult with an advanced solid tumor such as melanoma, head and neck, liver or kidney cancer.

The CDR3 region is CASSPTLAGDNEQFF. The CDR3 DNA sequence: TGTGCCAGCAGCCCGACCCTAGCGGGAGACAATGAGCAGTTCTTC. The chain is built from TRBV7-3 and TRBJ2-1; TRBD2 matches at 10 bases. Germline V gene lookup returns CDR1 SGHTA and CDR2 FQGTGA. CDR3 length: 15 residues. Unmatched junction bases numbered 6, after V lost 5 bases and J lost 5 bases.

This chain joins TRBV7-9 and TRBJ1-5; a possible D gene is TRBD1 (6 bases). V was shortened by 4 bases and J by 3 bases, with 13 bases between the two germline ends. Germline V gene data show CDR1 as SEHNR and CDR2 as FQNEAQ (reference sequence). This CDR3 contains 15 residues. Here the CDR3 reads CASSSIAGDNQPQHF. In DNA, the CDR3 is TGTGCCAGCAGCTCGATCGCAGGGGACAATCAGCCCCAGCATTTT.

The rearrangement joins TRBV13 to TRBJ2-5; D uncertain. This CDR3 is built from 12 residues. The germline CDR1 and CDR2 sequences are PRHDT and FYEKMQ (reference sequence). Trimming removed 1 base at V and 4 bases at J, with 4 bases between. The CDR3 loop reads CASSLVGETQYF. CDR3 bases: TGTGCCAGCAGCTTAGTAGGAGAGACCCAGTACTTC.

The chain links TRBV5-6 to TRBJ2-5, with D maybe TRBD2 (7 bases). Germline V lookup: CDR1 SGHDT, CDR2 YYEEEE. The CDR3 contains 16 residues. V lost 4 bases and J 4 bases, leaving 20 bases between the germline ends. CDR3 sequence: CASSRTTRGGVETQYF. The CDR3 nucleotides read TGTGCCAGCAGCCGAACGACCAGGGGAGGGGTAGAGACCCAGTACTTC.

The gene calls are TRBV7-2 and TRBJ2-5, with TRBD2 identical over 14 bases. This CDR3 spans 17 amino acids. Germline V gives CDR1 SGHTA, CDR2 FQGNSA. Trimming cost V 5 bases and J 0 bases; bases outside gene matches: 5. As DNA, the CDR3 is TGTGCCAGCAGCAGACGGACTAGCGGGGGGAACCAAGAGACCCAGTACTTC. Translated, it gives CASSRRTSGGNQETQYF.

The chain employs TRBV9 and TRBJ2-3, with 8 bases that match TRBD2. Germline lookup yields CDR1 SGDLS and CDR2 YYNGEE. CDR3 length: 18 residues. V gave up 3 bases and J gave up 1 base; unmatched junction bases: 13. The CDR3: CASSERFVGAGGTDTQYF. DNA of the CDR3: TGTGCCAGCAGCGAACGATTCGTGGGAGCGGGAGGCACAGATACGCAGTATTTT. Full variable domain (rest looked up from reference TRBV9 and TRBJ2-3): DSGVTQTPKHLITATGQRVTLRCSPRSGDLSVYWYQQSLDQGLQFLIQYYNGEERAKGNILERFSAQQFPDLHSELNLSSLELGDSALYFCASSERFVGAGGTDTQYFGPGTRLTVL.

The CDR3 spells CASSSVRVLAGGTDTQYF. The CDR3 DNA reads as TGTGCCAGCAGCTCAGTGAGGGTCCTAGCGGGGGGGACAGATACGCAGTATTTT. The chain couples TRBV7-9 to TRBJ2-3; 12 bases match TRBD2. Germline V lookup: CDR1 SEHNR, CDR2 FQNEAQ (reference sequence). There are 18 residues in the CDR3. The J segment lost 3 bases and the V segment lost 4 bases, leaving 11 bases of the junction unmatched.

V and J are TRBV4-1 and TRBJ1-5; D is perhaps TRBD1 (5 bases). CDR1 is MGHRA, CDR2 YSYEKL, per germline. Trimming removed 0 bases from V and 4 bases from J, with 13 bases in between. The CDR3 is 16 amino acids. The CDR3 DNA is TGCGCCAGCAGCCAAGATGGCGATGGGGGAAATCAGCCCCAGCATTTT. It is translated as CASSQDGDGGNQPQHF.

CDR3 in amino acids: CASSLDFNTGELFF. The CDR3 DNA reads as TGTGCCAGCAGCTTAGACTTCAACACCGGGGAGCTGTTTTTT. This chain joins TRBV7-2 and TRBJ2-2; D remains unclear. Germline CDR1 and CDR2: SGHTA and FQGNSA. The CDR3 length is 14 residues. V was pared by 1 base and J by 2 bases, with 5 bases between.

Here the CDR3 reads CASTPTANTEAFF. CDR3 sequence (DNA): TGTGCCAGCACCCCGACCGCGAACACTGAAGCTTTCTTT. This rearrangement joins TRBV7-9 to TRBJ1-1, with no clear D. The V gene lost 7 bases and the J gene lost 1 base, with 10 bases spanning the gap. Looked up from germline, CDR1 is SEHNR and CDR2 is FQNEAQ (reference sequence). The CDR3 has 13 residues.

The V gene is TRBV19, the J gene TRBJ2-2, with D possibly being TRBD1 (5 bases). The germline V gene encodes CDR1 LNHDA and CDR2 SQIVND (reference sequence). V was cut by 7 bases and J by 4 bases, with 13 bases left in between. There are 14 residues in the CDR3. CDR3 coding DNA: TGTGCCAGTATCCCCAGGGCCCGCACCGGGGAGCTGTTTTTT. Amino acids: CASIPRARTGELFF.

This chain joins TRBV6-5 and TRBJ2-3, with D possibly being TRBD2 (5 bases). CDR3 length equals 16 residues. Trimming left V 4 bases short and J 1 base short, with 15 bases between. Per the germline V gene, CDR1 is MNHEY and CDR2 is SVGAGI. The CDR3 nucleotides are TGTGCCAGCAGTTCCCCCGGTCCCGGGGGCACAGATACGCAGTATTTT. It codes for CASSSPGPGGTDTQYF.

This chain connects TRBV5-1 to TRBJ1-1; TRBD1 is a possible D gene (5 bases). The germline CDR1 and CDR2 sequences are SGHRS and YFSETQ. The CDR3 consists of 13 residues. Trimming removed 3 bases at V and 3 bases at J, with 9 bases between. Written as DNA, the CDR3 is TGCGCCAGCAGCTGGCGGGGGGACACTGAAGCTTTCTTT. It is translated as CASSWRGDTEAFF.

J is TRBJ2-2 and V is TRBV5-1; 10 positions match TRBD2. Trimming at V came to 7 bases and at J to 6 bases, leaving 9 bases not matched to a gene. CDR1 is SGHRS and CDR2 is YFSETQ in the germline V gene. CDR3 length equals 15 residues. CDR3 coding DNA: TGCGCCAGCGGGGCGGAGCTAGCGGGAGCCGGGGAGCTGTTTTTT. It encodes CASGAELAGAGELFF.